The 4 T cell receptor beta chains listed next were all sequenced from one sample in a study of radiotherapy plus CTLA-4 blockade in lung cancer. Data came from immunoSEQ multiplex PCR; TCRdb stores just in-frame clones and leaves some out. The sample yields fewer than 90,000 clones, roughly 87% seen once. The input for sequencing was peripheral blood, taken from a patient treated with radiotherapy plus ipilimumab. These receptors all come from a human donor with non-small cell lung cancer who had stable disease on radiotherapy plus ipilimumab.

The chain joins TRBV12-5 to TRBJ2-7; 7 nucleotides align to TRBD2. This CDR3 region has 17 residues. Germline CDR1 reads LGHNT; CDR2 reads FRNRAP. V lost 2 bases, J lost 0 bases, and 10 bases stayed unmatched. The CDR3: CASGLTLRGGASYEQYF. CDR3 sequence (DNA): TGTGCTAGTGGTTTGACCCTTCGGGGAGGGGCCTCCTACGAGCAGTACTTC.

This clone was recorded a few times. The CDR3 protein is CASSPGLAETQYF. CDR3 bases: TGTGCCAGCTCACCGGGACTAGCTGAGACCCAGTACTTC. The genes are TRBV18 and TRBJ2-5; 9 bases line up with TRBD2. The V gene's germline CDR1 is KGHSH and CDR2 LQKENI. This CDR3 comprises 13 residues. V lost 3 bases, J lost 5 bases, and 1 base stayed unmatched.

The chain uses TRBV19 and TRBJ2-1, with D possibly being TRBD1 (5 bases). Germline CDR1 is LNHDA and CDR2 is SQIVND (reference sequence). Trimming stripped 7 bases from V and 4 bases from J, with 11 bases between. The CDR3 length is 13 residues. This CDR3 is CASTPDRYNEQFF. The CDR3 DNA sequence: TGTGCCAGTACCCCCGACAGATACAATGAGCAGTTCTTC.

This rearrangement joins TRBV10-3 to TRBJ2-1; no clear D gene. Trimming took 0 bases from V and 7 from J, leaving 13 bases between them. The CDR3 has 15 amino acids. Germline V gives CDR1 ENHRY, CDR2 SYGVKD. The CDR3 protein is CAISESLDRTNEQFF. In nucleotides, the CDR3 is TGTGCCATCAGTGAGTCGCTGGATAGAACGAATGAGCAGTTCTTC.